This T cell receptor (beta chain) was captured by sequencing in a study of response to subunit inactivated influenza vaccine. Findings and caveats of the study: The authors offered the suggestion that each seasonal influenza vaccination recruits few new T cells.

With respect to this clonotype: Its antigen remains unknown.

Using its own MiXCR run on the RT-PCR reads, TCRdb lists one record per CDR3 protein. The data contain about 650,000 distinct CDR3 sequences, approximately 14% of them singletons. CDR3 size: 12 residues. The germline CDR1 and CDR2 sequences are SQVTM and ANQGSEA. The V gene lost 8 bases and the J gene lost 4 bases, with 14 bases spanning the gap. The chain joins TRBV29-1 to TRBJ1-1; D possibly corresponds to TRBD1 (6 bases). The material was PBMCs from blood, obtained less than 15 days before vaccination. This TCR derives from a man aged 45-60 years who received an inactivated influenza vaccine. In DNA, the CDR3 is TGCAGCTACAGAACAGGGTCCACTGAAGCTTTCTTT. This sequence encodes CSYRTGSTEAFF.